The sequence of this T cell receptor beta chain was determined in a study of T cell responses to AZD1222 COVID-19 vaccine. Overall study context: Researchers grouped second doses given at about 4 or about 12 weeks into one pool. Whole-study findings and limits: Unmutated variant regions reportedly attract nearly half of all spike-specific TCRs. Only a handful of people who got AZD1222 tested seropositive at baseline.

Per the germline V gene, CDR1 is MNHEY and CDR2 is SVGEGT. This CDR3 has 16 residues. V shed 2 bases and J 5 bases; nucleotides not matched to a gene: 9. Clones were sequenced by immunoSEQ multiplex PCR, and TCRdb holds only the in-frame ones, with some missing. The sample has 90,000 to 120,000 clones, around nine tenths seen once. For this clone: Antigen: not known.

The sample consisted of peripheral blood, taken on day 0 of AZD1222 vaccination. The chain recombines TRBV6-2 or TRBV6-3 with TRBJ1-5; 7 nucleotides align to TRBD1. The TCR originated in an adult in good health. For the CDR3, the DNA is TGTGCCAGCAGTTACACAAAAGGGACAGTGGATCAGCCCCAGCATTTT. This sequence encodes CASSYTKGTVDQPQHF.